This T cell receptor (beta chain) originates from a study of immune evolution from preneoplasia to lung adenocarcinoma. TCRdb's copy holds only in-frame clones and misses some; the assay was immunoSEQ multiplex PCR. This table has over 6,500 clones, over 75% appearing once. To note about this clone: The antigen remains undetermined.

Germline lookup yields CDR1 SGHAT and CDR2 FQNNGV. This CDR3 contains 18 residues. Trimming cost V 3 bases and J 2 bases; bases outside gene matches: 11. Study-level results: Clonality was highest in normal lung, lower in later-stage lesions apparently. KRAS-mutant nodules had the highest T cell clonality. From normal lung to invasive adenocarcinoma, top clone frequencies appeared to decrease.

The TCR comes from an older person with lung adenocarcinoma. The sample comprised FFPE minimally invasive lung adenocarcinoma tissue. The chain employs TRBV11-2 and TRBJ2-1; 9 bases line up with TRBD2. This chain's CDR3 is CASSFGRLTSGAYNEQFF. Written as DNA, the CDR3 is TGTGCCAGCAGCTTTGGCCGTTTGACTAGCGGAGCCTACAATGAGCAGTTCTTC.